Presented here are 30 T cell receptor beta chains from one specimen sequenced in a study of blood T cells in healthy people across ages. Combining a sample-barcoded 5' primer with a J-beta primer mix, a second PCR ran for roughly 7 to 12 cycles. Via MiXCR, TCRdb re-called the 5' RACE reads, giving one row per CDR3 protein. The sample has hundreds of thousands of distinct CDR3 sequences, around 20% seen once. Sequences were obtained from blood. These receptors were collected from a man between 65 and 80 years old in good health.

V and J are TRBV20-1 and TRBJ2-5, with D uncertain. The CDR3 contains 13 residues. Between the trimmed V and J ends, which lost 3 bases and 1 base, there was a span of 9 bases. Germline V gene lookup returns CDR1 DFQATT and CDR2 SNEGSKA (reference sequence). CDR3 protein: CSARLGIQETQYF. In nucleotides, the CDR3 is TGCAGTGCTAGGCTAGGCATCCAAGAGACCCAGTACTTC.

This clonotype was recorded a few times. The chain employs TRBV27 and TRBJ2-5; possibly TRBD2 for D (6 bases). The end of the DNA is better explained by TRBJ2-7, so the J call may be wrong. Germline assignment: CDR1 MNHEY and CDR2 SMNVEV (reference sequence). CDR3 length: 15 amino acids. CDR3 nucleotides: TGTGCCAGCAGTCCCTCCGGGACTCGAGCATACGAGCAGTACTTC. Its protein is CASSPSGTRAYEQYF.

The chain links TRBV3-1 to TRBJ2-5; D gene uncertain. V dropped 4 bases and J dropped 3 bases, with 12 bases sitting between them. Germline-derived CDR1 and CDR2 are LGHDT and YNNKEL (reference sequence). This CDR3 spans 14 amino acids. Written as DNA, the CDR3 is TGTGCCAGCAGCCCGCTGACAAGAGAAGAGACCCAGTACTTC. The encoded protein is CASSPLTREETQYF.

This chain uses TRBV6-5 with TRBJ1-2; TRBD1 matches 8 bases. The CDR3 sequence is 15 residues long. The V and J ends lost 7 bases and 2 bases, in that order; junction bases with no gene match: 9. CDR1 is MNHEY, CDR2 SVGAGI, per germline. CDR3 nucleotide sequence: TGTGCCAGCAAACCCCAGGGGGCCTCGAACTATGGCTACACCTTC. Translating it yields CASKPQGASNYGYTF.

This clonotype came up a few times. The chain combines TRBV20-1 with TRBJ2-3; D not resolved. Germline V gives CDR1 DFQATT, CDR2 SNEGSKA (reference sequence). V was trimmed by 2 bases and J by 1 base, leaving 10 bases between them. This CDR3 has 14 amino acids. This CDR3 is CSARQPARTDTQYF. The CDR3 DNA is TGCAGTGCTAGACAACCGGCGCGCACAGATACGCAGTATTTT.

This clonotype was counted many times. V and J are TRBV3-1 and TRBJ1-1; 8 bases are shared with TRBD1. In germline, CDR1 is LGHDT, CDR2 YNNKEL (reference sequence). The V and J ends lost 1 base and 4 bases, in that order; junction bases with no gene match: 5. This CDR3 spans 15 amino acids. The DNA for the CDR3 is TGTGCCAGCAGCCAAGTTACAGGGGGAGGCACTGAAGCTTTCTTT. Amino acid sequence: CASSQVTGGGTEAFF. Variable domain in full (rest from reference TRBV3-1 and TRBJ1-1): DTAVSQTPKYLVTQMGNDKSIKCEQNLGHDTMYWYKQDSKKFLKIMFSYNNKELIINETVPNRFSPKSPDKAHLNLHINSLELGDSAVYFCASSQVTGGGTEAFFGQGTRLTVV.

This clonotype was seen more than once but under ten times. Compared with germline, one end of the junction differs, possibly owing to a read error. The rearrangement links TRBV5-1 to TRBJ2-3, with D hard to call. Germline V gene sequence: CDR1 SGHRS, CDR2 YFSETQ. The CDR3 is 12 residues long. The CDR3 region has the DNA TGCGCCAGCAGCTTGGGTTCAGATACGCGGTATTTT. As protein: CASSLGSDTRYF.

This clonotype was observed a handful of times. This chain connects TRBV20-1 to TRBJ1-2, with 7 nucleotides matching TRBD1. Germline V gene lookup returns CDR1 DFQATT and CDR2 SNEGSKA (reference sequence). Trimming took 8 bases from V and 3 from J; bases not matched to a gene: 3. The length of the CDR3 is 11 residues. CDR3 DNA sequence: TGCAGTTCTACAGGGGACTATGGCTACACCTTC. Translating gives CSSTGDYGYTF.

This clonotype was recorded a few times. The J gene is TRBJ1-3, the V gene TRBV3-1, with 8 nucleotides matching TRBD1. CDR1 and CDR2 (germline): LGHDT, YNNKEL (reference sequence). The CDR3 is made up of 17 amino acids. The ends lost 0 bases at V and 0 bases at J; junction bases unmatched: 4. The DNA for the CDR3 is TGTGCCAGCAGCCAAGACAGGGACAGGCTCTCTGGAAACACCATATATTTT. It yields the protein CASSQDRDRLSGNTIYF.

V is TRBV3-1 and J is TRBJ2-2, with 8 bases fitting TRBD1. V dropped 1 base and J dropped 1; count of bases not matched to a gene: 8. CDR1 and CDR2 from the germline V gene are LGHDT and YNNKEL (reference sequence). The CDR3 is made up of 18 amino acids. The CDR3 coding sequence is TGTGCCAGCAGCCAAGGACCTCCGGGACAGGAGAACACCGGGGAGCTGTTTTTT. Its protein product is CASSQGPPGQENTGELFF.

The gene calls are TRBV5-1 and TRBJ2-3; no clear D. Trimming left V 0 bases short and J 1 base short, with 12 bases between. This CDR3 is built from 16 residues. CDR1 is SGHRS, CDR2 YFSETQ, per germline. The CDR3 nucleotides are TGCGCCAGCAGCTTGGGCCTCACCGGAGGCACAGATACGCAGTATTTT. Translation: CASSLGLTGGTDTQYF.

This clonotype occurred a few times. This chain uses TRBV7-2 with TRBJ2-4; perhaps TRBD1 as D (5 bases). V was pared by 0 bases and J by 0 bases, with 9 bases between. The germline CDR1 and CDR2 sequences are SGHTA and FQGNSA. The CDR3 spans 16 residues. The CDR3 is CASSLALGLAKNIQYF. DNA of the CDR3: TGTGCCAGCAGCTTAGCGCTGGGGCTAGCCAAAAACATTCAGTACTTC.

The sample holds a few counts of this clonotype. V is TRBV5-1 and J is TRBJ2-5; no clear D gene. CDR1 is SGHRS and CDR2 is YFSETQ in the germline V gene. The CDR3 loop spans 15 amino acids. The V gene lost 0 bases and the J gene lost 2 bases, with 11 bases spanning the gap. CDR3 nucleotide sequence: TGCGCCAGCAGCTTGGTACAGCTCAGACAAGAGACCCAGTACTTC. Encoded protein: CASSLVQLRQETQYF. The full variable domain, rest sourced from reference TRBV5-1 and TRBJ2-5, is KAGVTQTPRYLIKTRGQQVTLSCSPISGHRSVSWYQQTPGQGLQFLFEYFSETQRNKGNFPGRFSGRQFSNSRSEMNVSTLELGDSALYLCASSLVQLRQETQYFGPGTRLLVL.

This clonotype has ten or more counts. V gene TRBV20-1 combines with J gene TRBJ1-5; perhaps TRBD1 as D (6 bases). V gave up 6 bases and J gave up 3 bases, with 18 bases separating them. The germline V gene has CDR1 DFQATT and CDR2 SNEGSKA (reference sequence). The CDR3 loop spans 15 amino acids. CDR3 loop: CSAPDPTGFNQPQHF. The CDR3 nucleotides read TGCAGTGCCCCCGACCCGACAGGCTTCAATCAGCCCCAGCATTTT.

The DNA of the CDR3 is TGTGCCACCAGTGACCCGGGACTAGCGGGGCCCTACAATGAGCAGTTCTTC. Its translation: CATSDPGLAGPYNEQFF. The chain uses TRBV24-1 and TRBJ2-1, with TRBD2 identical over 13 bases. Germline V gene lookup returns CDR1 KGHDR and CDR2 SFDVKD. Trimming at V came to 4 bases and at J to 2 bases, leaving 4 bases not matched to a gene. This CDR3 contains 17 residues.

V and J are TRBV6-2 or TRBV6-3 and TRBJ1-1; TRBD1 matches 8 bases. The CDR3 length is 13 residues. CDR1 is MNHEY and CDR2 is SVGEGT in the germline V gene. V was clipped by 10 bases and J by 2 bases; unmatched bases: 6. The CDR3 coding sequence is TGTGCCATCAAACAGGGGGTAAACACTGAAGCTTTCTTT. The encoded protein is CAIKQGVNTEAFF.

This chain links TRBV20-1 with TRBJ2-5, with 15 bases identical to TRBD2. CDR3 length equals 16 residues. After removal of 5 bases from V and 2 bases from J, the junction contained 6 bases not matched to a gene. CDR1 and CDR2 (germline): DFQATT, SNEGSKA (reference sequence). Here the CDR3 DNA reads TGCAGTGCTTGGGGACTAGCGGGAGGAGGGCAAGAGACCCAGTACTTC. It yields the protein CSAWGLAGGGQETQYF.

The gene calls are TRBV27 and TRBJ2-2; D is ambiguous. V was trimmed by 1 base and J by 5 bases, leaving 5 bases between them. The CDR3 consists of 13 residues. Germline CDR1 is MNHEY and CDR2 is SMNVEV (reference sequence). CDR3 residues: CASSLWGTGELFF. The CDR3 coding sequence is TGTGCCAGCAGTTTATGGGGAACCGGGGAGCTGTTTTTT.

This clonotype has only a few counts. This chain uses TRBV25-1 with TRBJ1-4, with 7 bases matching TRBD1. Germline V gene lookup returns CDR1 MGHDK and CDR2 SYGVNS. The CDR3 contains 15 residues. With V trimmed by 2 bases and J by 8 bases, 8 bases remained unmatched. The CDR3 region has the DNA TGTGCCAGCAGTGAACTACAGGGGAAGAGAGAAAAACTGTTTTTT. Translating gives CASSELQGKREKLFF.

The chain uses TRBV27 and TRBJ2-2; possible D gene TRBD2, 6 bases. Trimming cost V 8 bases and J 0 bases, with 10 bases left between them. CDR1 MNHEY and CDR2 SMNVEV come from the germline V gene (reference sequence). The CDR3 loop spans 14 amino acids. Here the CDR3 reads CASCPGANTGELFF. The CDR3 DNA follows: TGTGCCAGCTGCCCGGGGGCGAACACCGGGGAGCTGTTTTTT.

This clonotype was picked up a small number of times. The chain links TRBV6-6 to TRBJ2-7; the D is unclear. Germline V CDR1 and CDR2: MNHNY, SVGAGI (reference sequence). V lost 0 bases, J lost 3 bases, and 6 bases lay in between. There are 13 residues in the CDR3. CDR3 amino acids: CASSYSKDYEQYF. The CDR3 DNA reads TGTGCCAGCAGTTACTCGAAAGACTACGAGCAGTACTTC.

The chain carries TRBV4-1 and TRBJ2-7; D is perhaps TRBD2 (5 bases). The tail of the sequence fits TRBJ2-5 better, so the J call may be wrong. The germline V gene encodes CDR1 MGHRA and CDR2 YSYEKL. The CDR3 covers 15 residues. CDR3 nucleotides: TGCGCCAGCAGCCAAGATTCGGCTAGCCTCGAGACCCAGTACTTC. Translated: CASSQDSASLETQYF.

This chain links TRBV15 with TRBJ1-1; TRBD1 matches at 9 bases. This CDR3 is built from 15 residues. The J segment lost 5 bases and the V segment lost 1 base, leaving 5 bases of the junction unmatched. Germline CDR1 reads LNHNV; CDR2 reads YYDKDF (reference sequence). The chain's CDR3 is CATSRAGTGITEAFF. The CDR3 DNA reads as TGTGCCACCAGCAGAGCCGGGACAGGGATTACTGAAGCTTTCTTT.

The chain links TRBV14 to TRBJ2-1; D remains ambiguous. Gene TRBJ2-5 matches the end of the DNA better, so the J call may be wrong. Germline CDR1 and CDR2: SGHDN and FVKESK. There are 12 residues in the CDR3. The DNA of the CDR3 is TGTGCCAGCAGCCAATGGAGCGAGACCCAGTACTTC. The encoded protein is CASSQWSETQYF.

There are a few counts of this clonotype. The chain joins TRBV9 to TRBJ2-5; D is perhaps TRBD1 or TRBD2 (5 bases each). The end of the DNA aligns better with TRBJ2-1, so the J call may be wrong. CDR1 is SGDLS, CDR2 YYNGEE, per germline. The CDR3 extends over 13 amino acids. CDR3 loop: CASSVGPLNEQFF. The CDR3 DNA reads TGTGCCAGCAGCGTGGGACCCCTCAATGAGCAGTTCTTC.

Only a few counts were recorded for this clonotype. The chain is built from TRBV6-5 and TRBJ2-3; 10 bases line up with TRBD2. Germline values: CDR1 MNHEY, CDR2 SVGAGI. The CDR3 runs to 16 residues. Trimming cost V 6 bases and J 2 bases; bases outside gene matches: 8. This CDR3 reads CASRPLTSGHTDTQYF. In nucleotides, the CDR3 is TGTGCCAGCAGACCACTGACTAGCGGGCACACAGATACGCAGTATTTT.

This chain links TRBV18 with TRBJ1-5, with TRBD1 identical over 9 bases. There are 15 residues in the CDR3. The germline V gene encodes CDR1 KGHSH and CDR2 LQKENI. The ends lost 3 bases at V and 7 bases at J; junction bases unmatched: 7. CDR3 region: CASSPEDRGTQPQHF. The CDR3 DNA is TGTGCCAGCTCACCCGAGGACAGGGGTACGCAGCCCCAGCATTTT.

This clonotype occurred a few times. CDR3 nucleotide sequence: TGTGCCAGCCCGCGGGACCGCAGCACAGATACGCAGTATTTT. The encoded protein is CASPRDRSTDTQYF. The rearrangement links TRBV7-9 to TRBJ2-3, with TRBD2 as a possible D gene (6 bases). The CDR3 spans 14 residues. Trimming left V 8 bases short and J 0 bases short, with 12 bases between. Germline CDR1 and CDR2: SEHNR and FQNEAQ (reference sequence).

CDR3 bases: TGTGCCAGCAGCGTAGGGACTACGCAAGAGACCCAGTACTTC. This sequence encodes CASSVGTTQETQYF. V and J are TRBV9 and TRBJ2-5; TRBD2 might be the D (6 bases). V was trimmed by 0 bases and J by 2 bases, leaving 8 bases between them. Germline assignment: CDR1 SGDLS and CDR2 YYNGEE. The CDR3 is 14 residues long. Drawing the rest from reference TRBV9 and TRBJ2-5, the complete variable domain is DSGVTQTPKHLITATGQRVTLRCSPRSGDLSVYWYQQSLDQGLQFLIQYYNGEERAKGNILERFSAQQFPDLHSELNLSSLELGDSALYFCASSVGTTQETQYFGPGTRLLVL.

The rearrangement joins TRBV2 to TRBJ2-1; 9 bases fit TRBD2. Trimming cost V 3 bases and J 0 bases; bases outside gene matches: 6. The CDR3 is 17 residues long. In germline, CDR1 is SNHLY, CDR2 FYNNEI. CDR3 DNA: TGTGCCAGCAGTGACTGGACTAGCGCAAACTCCTACAATGAGCAGTTCTTC. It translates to CASSDWTSANSYNEQFF.